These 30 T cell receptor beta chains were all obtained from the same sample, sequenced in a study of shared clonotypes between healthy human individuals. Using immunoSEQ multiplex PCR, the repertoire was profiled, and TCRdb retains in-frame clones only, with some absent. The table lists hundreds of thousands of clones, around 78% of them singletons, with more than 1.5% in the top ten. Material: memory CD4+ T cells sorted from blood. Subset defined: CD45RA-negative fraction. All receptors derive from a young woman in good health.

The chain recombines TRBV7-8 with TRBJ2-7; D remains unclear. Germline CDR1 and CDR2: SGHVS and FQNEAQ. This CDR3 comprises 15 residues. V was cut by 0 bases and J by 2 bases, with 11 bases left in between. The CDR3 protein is CASSLAGAETYEQYF. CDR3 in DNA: TGTGCCAGCAGCTTAGCTGGAGCAGAGACCTACGAGCAGTACTTC. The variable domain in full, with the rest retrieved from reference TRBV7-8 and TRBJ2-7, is GAGVSQSPRYKVAKRGQDVALRCDPISGHVSLFWYQQALGQGPEFLTYFQNEAQLDKSGLPSDRFFAERPEGSVSTLKIQRTQQEDSAVYLCASSLAGAETYEQYFGPGTRLTVT.

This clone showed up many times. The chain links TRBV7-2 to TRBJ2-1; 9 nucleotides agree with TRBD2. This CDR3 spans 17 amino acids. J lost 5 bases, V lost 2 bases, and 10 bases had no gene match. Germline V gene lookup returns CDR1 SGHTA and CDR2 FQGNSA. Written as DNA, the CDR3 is TGTGCCAGCAGCTTAAGGTTCCCTAGCGGGGATCACAATGAGCAGTTCTTC. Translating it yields CASSLRFPSGDHNEQFF. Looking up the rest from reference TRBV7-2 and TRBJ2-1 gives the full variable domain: GAGVSQSPSNKVTEKGKDVELRCDPISGHTALYWYRQSLGQGLEFLIYFQGNSAPDKSGLPSDRFSAERTGGSVSTLTIQRTQQEDSAVYLCASSLRFPSGDHNEQFFGPGTRLTVL.

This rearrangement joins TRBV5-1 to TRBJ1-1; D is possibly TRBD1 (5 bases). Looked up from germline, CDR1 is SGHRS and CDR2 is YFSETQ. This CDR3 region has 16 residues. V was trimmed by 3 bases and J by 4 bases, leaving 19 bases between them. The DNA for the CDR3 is TGCGCCAGCAGCTCCCTTAACACCGGCGGGGGCACTGAAGCTTTCTTT. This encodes CASSSLNTGGGTEAFF. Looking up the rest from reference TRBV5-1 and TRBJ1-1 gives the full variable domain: KAGVTQTPRYLIKTRGQQVTLSCSPISGHRSVSWYQQTPGQGLQFLFEYFSETQRNKGNFPGRFSGRQFSNSRSEMNVSTLELGDSALYLCASSSLNTGGGTEAFFGQGTRLTVV.

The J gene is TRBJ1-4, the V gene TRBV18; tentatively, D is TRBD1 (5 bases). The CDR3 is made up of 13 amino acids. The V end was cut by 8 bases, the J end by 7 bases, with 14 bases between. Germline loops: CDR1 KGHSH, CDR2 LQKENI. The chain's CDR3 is CASAVGESEKLFF. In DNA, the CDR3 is TGTGCCAGCGCAGTGGGGGAGAGTGAAAAACTGTTTTTT. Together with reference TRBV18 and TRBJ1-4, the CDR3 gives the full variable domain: NAGVMQNPRHLVRRRGQEARLRCSPMKGHSHVYWYRQLPEEGLKFMVYLQKENIIDESGMPKERFSAEFPKEGPSILRIQQVVRGDSAAYFCASAVGESEKLFFGSGTQLSVL.

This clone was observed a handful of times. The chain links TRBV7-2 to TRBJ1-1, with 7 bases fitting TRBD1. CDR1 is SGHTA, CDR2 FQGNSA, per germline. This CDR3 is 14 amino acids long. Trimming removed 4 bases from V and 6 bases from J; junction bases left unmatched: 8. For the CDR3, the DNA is TGTGCCAGCAGCTCCCAACGGGACAGCTCTGAAGCTTTCTTT. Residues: CASSSQRDSSEAFF.

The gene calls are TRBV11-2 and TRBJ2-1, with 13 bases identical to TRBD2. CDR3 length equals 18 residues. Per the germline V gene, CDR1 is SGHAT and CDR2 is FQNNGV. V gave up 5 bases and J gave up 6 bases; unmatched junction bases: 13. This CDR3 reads CASSTGTSGDLLRNEQFF. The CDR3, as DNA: TGTGCCAGCAGCACCGGGACTAGCGGGGATCTACTACGCAATGAGCAGTTCTTC. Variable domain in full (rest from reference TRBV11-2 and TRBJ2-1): EAGVAQSPRYKIIEKRQSVAFWCNPISGHATLYWYQQILGQGPKLLIQFQNNGVVDDSQLPKDRFSAERLKGVDSTLKIQPAKLEDSAVYLCASSTGTSGDLLRNEQFFGPGTRLTVL.

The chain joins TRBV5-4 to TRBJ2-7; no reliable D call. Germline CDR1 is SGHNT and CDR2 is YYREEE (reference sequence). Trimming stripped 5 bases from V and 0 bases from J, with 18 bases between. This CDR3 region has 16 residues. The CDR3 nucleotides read TGTGCCAGCAGTAAGGCGATAGGGTTAAGCTCCTACGAGCAGTACTTC. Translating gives CASSKAIGLSSYEQYF.

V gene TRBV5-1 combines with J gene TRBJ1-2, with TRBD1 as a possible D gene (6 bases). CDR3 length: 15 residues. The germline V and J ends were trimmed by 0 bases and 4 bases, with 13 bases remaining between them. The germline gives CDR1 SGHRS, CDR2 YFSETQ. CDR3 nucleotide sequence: TGCGCCAGCAGCTTGGGGGACAATCTGTTCTATGGCTACACCTTC. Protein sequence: CASSLGDNLFYGYTF.

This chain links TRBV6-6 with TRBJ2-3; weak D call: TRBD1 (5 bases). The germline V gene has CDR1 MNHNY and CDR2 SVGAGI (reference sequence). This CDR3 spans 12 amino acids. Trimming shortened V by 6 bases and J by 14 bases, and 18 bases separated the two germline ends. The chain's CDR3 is CASSVGQLNRYF. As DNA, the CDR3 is TGTGCCAGCAGCGTCGGACAACTTAACCGGTATTTT.

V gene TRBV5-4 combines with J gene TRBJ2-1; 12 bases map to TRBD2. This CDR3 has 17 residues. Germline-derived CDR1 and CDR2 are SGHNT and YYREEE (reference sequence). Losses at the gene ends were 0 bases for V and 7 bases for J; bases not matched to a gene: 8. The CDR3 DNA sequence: TGTGCCAGCAGCTTGGCCCCCGGACTAGCGGGGTCTAATGAGCAGTTCTTC. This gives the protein CASSLAPGLAGSNEQFF.

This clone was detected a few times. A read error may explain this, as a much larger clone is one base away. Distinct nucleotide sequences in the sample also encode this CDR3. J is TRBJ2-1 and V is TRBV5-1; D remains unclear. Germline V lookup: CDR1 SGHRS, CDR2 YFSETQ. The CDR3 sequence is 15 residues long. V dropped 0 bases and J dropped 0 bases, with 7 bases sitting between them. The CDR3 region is CASSLDISSYNEQFF. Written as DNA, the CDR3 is TGCGCCAGCAGCTTGGACATTAGCTCCTACAATGAGCAGTTCTTC.

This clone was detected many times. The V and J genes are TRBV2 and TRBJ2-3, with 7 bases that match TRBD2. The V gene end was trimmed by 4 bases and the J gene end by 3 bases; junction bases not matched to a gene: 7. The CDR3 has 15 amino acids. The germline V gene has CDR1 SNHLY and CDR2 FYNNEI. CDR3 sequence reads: CASSGIAGWTDTQYF. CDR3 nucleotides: TGTGCCAGCAGTGGCATAGCGGGTTGGACAGATACGCAGTATTTT.

The CDR3 nucleotides read TGTGCCAGCAGTGAACCGGGGACCGTTAATGGCTACACCTTC. This translates into CASSEPGTVNGYTF. The V call is TRBV6-1, the J call TRBJ1-2, with D possibly TRBD1 on 5 matching bases. Trimming removed 2 bases from V and 6 bases from J, with 13 bases in between. CDR1 and CDR2 (germline): MNHNS, SASEGT. This CDR3 contains 14 residues.

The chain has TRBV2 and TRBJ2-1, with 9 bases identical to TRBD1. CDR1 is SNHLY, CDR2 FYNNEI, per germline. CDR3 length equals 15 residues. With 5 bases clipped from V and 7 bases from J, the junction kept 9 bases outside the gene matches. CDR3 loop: CASSTGGALWNEQFF. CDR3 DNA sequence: TGTGCCAGCAGTACAGGGGGCGCGCTATGGAATGAGCAGTTCTTC.

The DNA for the CDR3 is TGCGCCAGCAGCTTCACTTCCGGGACTAGCGGGACAATGAAGCAGTTCTTC. It translates to CASSFTSGTSGTMKQFF. The rearrangement uses TRBV4-1 and TRBJ2-1, with 13 bases aligning to TRBD2. The V and J ends lost 5 bases and 11 bases, in that order; junction bases with no gene match: 15. The germline CDR1 and CDR2 sequences are MGHRA and YSYEKL. The CDR3 extends over 17 amino acids.

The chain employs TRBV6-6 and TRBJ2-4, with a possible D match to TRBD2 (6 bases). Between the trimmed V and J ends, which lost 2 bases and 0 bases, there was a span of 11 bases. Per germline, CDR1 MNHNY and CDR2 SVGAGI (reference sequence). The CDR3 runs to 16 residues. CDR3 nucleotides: TGTGCCAGCAGTTACGGGGGAGGAATAGCCAAAAACATTCAGTACTTC. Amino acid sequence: CASSYGGGIAKNIQYF.

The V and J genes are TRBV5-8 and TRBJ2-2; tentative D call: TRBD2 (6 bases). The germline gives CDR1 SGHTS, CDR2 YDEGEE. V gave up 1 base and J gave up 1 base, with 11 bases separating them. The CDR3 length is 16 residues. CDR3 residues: CASSLYPGENTGELFF. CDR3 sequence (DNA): TGTGCCAGCAGCTTGTACCCGGGAGAGAACACCGGGGAGCTGTTTTTT.

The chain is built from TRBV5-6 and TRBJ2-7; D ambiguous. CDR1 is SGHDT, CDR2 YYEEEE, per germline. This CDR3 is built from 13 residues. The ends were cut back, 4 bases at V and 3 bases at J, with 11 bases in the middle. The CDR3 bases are TGTGCCAGCAGCGGACCAAAGGGCTACGAGCAGTACTTC. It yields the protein CASSGPKGYEQYF.

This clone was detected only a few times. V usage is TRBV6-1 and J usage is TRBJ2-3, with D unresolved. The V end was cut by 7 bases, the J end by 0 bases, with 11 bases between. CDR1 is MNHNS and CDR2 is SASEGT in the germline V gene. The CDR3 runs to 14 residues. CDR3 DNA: TGTGCCAGCATGTTTGGGATCAGCACAGATACGCAGTATTTT. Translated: CASMFGISTDTQYF.

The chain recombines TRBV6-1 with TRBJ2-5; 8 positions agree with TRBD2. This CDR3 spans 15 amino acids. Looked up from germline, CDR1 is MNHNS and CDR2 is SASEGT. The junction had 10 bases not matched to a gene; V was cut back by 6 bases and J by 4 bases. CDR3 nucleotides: TGTGCCAGCAGAGATAGTGGACTAGCAGCAGAGACCCAGTACTTC. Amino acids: CASRDSGLAAETQYF.

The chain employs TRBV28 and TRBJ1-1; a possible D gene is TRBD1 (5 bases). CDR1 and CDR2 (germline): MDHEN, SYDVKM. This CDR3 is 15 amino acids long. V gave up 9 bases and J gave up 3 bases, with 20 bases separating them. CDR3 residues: CASTTGTGRYTEAFF. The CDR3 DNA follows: TGTGCCAGTACAACCGGGACCGGGCGGTACACTGAAGCTTTCTTT.

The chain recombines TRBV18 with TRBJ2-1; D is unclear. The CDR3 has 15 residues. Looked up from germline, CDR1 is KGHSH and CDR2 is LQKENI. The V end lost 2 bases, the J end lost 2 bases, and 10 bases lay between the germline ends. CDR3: CASSPGQITYNEQFF. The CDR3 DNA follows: TGTGCCAGCTCACCAGGGCAAATAACCTACAATGAGCAGTTCTTC.

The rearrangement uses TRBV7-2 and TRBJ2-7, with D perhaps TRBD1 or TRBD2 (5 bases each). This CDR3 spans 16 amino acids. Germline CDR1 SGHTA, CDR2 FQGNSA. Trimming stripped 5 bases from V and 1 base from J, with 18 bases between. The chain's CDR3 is CASSRGLGTQSYEQYF. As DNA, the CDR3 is TGTGCCAGCAGCCGAGGGTTAGGGACGCAATCCTACGAGCAGTACTTC.

The CDR3 is CASSYSPAGRTEAFF. The CDR3, as DNA: TGTGCCAGCAGTTACTCCCCCGCAGGCCGGACTGAAGCTTTCTTT. The rearrangement joins TRBV6-5 to TRBJ1-1; D call uncertain. CDR3 length equals 15 residues. Per germline, CDR1 MNHEY and CDR2 SVGAGI. V shed 0 bases and J shed 5 bases, with 13 bases lying between them.

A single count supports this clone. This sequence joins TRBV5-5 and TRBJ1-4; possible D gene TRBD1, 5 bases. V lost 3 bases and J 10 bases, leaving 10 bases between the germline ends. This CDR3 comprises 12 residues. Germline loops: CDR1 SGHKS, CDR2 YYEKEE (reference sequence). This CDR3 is CASSSLQGKLFF. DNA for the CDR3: TGTGCCAGCAGCTCCCTCCAGGGAAAACTGTTTTTT. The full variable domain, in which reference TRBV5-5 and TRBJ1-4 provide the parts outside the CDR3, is DAGVTQSPTHLIKTRGQQVTLRCSPISGHKSVSWYQQVLGQGPQFIFQYYEKEERGRGNFPDRFSARQFPNYSSELNVNALLLGDSALYLCASSSLQGKLFFGSGTQLSVL.

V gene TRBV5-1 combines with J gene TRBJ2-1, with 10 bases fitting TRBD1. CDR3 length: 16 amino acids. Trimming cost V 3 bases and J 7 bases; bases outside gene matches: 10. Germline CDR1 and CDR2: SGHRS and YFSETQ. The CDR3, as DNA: TGCGCCAGCAGCTCCCCTCGGGGACAGGGGAGGAATGAGCAGTTCTTC. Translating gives CASSSPRGQGRNEQFF.

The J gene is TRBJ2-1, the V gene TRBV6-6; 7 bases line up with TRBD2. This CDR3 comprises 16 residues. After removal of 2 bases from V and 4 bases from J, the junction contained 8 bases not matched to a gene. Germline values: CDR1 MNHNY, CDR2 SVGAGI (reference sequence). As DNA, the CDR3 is TGTGCCAGCAGTTACAATGTGGGAGGGCTATACAATGAGCAGTTCTTC. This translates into CASSYNVGGLYNEQFF.

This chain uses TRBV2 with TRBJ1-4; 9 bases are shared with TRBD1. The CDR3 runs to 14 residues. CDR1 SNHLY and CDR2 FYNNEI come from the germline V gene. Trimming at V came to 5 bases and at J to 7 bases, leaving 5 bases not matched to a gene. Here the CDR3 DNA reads TGTGCCAGCAGTCAGGACAGGGGTCGTGAAAAACTGTTTTTT. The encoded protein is CASSQDRGREKLFF.

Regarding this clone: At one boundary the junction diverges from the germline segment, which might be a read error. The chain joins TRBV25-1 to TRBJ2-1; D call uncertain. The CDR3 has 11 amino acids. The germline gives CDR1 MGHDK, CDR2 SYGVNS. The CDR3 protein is CASSDQIAVVF. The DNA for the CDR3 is TGTGCCAGCAGTGATCAAATTGCAGTTGTCTTC. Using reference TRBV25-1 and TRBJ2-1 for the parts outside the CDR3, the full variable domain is EADIYQTPRYLVIGTGKKITLECSQTMGHDKMYWYQQDPGMELHLIHYSYGVNSTEKGDLSSESTVSRIRTEHFPLTLESARPSHTSQYLCASSDQIAVVFGPGTRLTVL.

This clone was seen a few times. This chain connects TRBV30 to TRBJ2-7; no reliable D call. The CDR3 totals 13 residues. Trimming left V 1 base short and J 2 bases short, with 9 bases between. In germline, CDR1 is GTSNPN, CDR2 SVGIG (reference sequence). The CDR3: CAWSEGNTYEQYF. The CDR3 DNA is TGTGCCTGGAGTGAAGGGAATACCTACGAGCAGTACTTC. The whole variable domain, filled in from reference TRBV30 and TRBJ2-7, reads SQTIHQWPATLVQPVGSPLSLECTVEGTSNPNLYWYRQAAGRGLQLLFYSVGIGQISSEVPQNLSASRPQDRQFILSSKKLLLSDSGFYLCAWSEGNTYEQYFGPGTRLTVT.